These T cell receptor beta chains were read from a single sample in a study of cytomegalovirus exposure and HLA in healthy donors. The protocol was immunoSEQ multiplex PCR, while the TCRdb copy is restricted to in-frame clones and leaves out a portion. The sample yields 150,000 or so clones, about 88% seen once. Sequencing was carried out using PBMCs. Every receptor here comes from a man aged 18 to 29 in good health and CMV-seropositive. CDR3s include the opening cysteine and the closing phenylalanine or tryptophan. The order of the fields is V gene, J gene, D gene, clone size, CDR3 DNA, CDR3 protein. A D gene is named only where the DNA matches it firmly. Not all rows give a size; the values are once, few, many and, for expanded clones, a class.

V gene: TRBV6-1; J gene: TRBJ1-6; D gene: NA; clone size: NA; CDR3 DNA: TGTGCCAGCAGTGACAGGGGCTCCTATAATTCACCCCTCCACTTT; CDR3 protein: CASSDRGSYNSPLHF
V gene: TRBV13; J gene: TRBJ1-2; D gene: TRBD1; clone size: NA; CDR3 DNA: TGTGCCAGCAGCTACGACAGGGGTGGCTACACCTTC; CDR3 protein: CASSYDRGGYTF
V gene: TRBV5-1; J gene: TRBJ2-7; D gene: TRBD2; clone size: NA; CDR3 DNA: TGCGCCACCTCGCTCGCGGGGGGTCCCTCAAAAGAGCAGTACTTC; CDR3 protein: CATSLAGGPSKEQYF
V gene: TRBV4-2; J gene: TRBJ2-5; D gene: NA; clone size: NA; CDR3 DNA: TGTGCCAGCAGCCAAGACCGAGAGACCCAGTACTTC; CDR3 protein: CASSQDRETQYF
V gene: TRBV6-5; J gene: TRBJ1-2; D gene: TRBD1; clone size: NA; CDR3 DNA: TGTGCCAGCAGACCGGACAGGGGGAACTATGGCTACACCTTC; CDR3 protein: CASRPDRGNYGYTF
V gene: TRBV6-6; J gene: TRBJ2-1; D gene: TRBD2; clone size: NA; CDR3 DNA: TGTGCCAGCAGCCTAGCGGGGGCGCACGGTGAGCAGTTCTTC; CDR3 protein: CASSLAGAHGEQFF
V gene: TRBV7-9; J gene: TRBJ1-5; D gene: NA; clone size: NA; CDR3 DNA: TGTGCCAGCAGCTTGCAGAATCAGCCCCAGCATTTT; CDR3 protein: CASSLQNQPQHF
V gene: TRBV29-1; J gene: TRBJ2-1; D gene: NA; clone size: NA; CDR3 DNA: TGCAGCGCGCCGGAGAGCTCCTACAATGAGCAGTTCTTC; CDR3 protein: CSAPESSYNEQFF
V gene: TRBV19; J gene: TRBJ2-1; D gene: TRBD2; clone size: NA; CDR3 DNA: TGTGCCAGTAGTATGACTAGCCCGAATGGGGAGCAGTTCTTC; CDR3 protein: CASSMTSPNGEQFF
V gene: TRBV19; J gene: TRBJ2-7; D gene: TRBD1; clone size: once; CDR3 DNA: TGTGCCAGTAGTACGGGACAGGGGAACTACGAGCAGTACTTC; CDR3 protein: CASSTGQGNYEQYF
V gene: TRBV4-1; J gene: TRBJ2-7; D gene: NA; clone size: NA; CDR3 DNA: TGCGCCAGCAGCCAAGAACAGCCCGACGAGCAGTACTTC; CDR3 protein: CASSQEQPDEQYF
V gene: TRBV5-1; J gene: TRBJ2-7; D gene: TRBD1; clone size: NA; CDR3 DNA: TGCGCCAGCAGCCCCGTCCAGGGGGAGTTTAACTACGAGCAGTACTTC; CDR3 protein: CASSPVQGEFNYEQYF
V gene: TRBV18; J gene: TRBJ2-4; D gene: TRBD1; clone size: NA; CDR3 DNA: TGTGCCAGCTCATCCACCGGGACAGGGGGCCTAAACATTCAGTACTTC; CDR3 protein: CASSSTGTGGLNIQYF
V gene: TRBV2; J gene: TRBJ2-2; D gene: NA; clone size: NA; CDR3 DNA: TGTGCCAGCAGGCGGGGGCTCACCGGGGAGCTGTTTTTT; CDR3 protein: CASRRGLTGELFF
V gene: TRBV30; J gene: TRBJ2-1; D gene: TRBD1; clone size: NA; CDR3 DNA: TGTGCCTGGGGGTTGGCCCCGGACAGGGCCGGCAATGAGCAGTTCTTC; CDR3 protein: CAWGLAPDRAGNEQFF
V gene: TRBV4-2; J gene: TRBJ2-7; D gene: TRBD2; clone size: NA; CDR3 DNA: TGTGCCAGCAGCCAAGGGACCGGGGAGGGGAGACCCTACGAGCAGTACTTC; CDR3 protein: CASSQGTGEGRPYEQYF
V gene: TRBV18; J gene: TRBJ2-3; D gene: TRBD1; clone size: once; CDR3 DNA: TGTGCCAGCTCACCAGGGACAGGGAGAACCACAGATACGCAGTATTTT; CDR3 protein: CASSPGTGRTTDTQYF
V gene: TRBV7-9; J gene: TRBJ2-7; D gene: NA; clone size: NA; CDR3 DNA: TGTGCCAGCAGCTTACAGACTGATGAGCAGTACTTC; CDR3 protein: CASSLQTDEQYF
V gene: TRBV9; J gene: TRBJ2-7; D gene: TRBD2; clone size: NA; CDR3 DNA: TGTGCCAGCAGTCGTTCACTAGCGAGCTCCTACGAGCAGTACTTC; CDR3 protein: CASSRSLASSYEQYF
V gene: TRBV10-2; J gene: TRBJ2-1; D gene: TRBD2; clone size: NA; CDR3 DNA: TGCGCCAGCAGTGAGACCGAGGTGGCGGCGGGAGGTTACAATGAGCAGTTCTTC; CDR3 protein: CASSETEVAAGGYNEQFF
V gene: TRBV4-3; J gene: TRBJ1-2; D gene: NA; clone size: NA; CDR3 DNA: TGCGCCAGCAGCCAAGATCGGGGGAACAACTATGGCTACACCTTC; CDR3 protein: CASSQDRGNNYGYTF
V gene: TRBV5-4; J gene: TRBJ2-1; D gene: TRBD2; clone size: NA; CDR3 DNA: TGTGCCAGCAGCCCGGGACTAGCTACCAAAGGCTCCTACAATGAGCAGTTCTTC; CDR3 protein: CASSPGLATKGSYNEQFF
V gene: TRBV9; J gene: TRBJ2-7; D gene: NA; clone size: few; CDR3 DNA: TGTGCCAGCAGCGTAGCCGGGTCTACCTACGAGCAGTACTTC; CDR3 protein: CASSVAGSTYEQYF
V gene: TRBV29-1; J gene: TRBJ1-1; D gene: NA; clone size: NA; CDR3 DNA: TGCAGCGTCCTAACCACTGAAGCTTTCTTT; CDR3 protein: CSVLTTEAFF
V gene: TRBV2; J gene: TRBJ2-3; D gene: TRBD2; clone size: NA; CDR3 DNA: TGTGCCAGCAGTAAGCCCGGGACTAGCGGGAGGGAACCTAGCACAGATACGCAGTATTTT; CDR3 protein: CASSKPGTSGREPSTDTQYF
V gene: TRBV6-6; J gene: TRBJ1-1; D gene: NA; clone size: NA; CDR3 DNA: TGTGCCAGCAGTTCCGACAAGAACACTGAAGCTTTCTTT; CDR3 protein: CASSSDKNTEAFF
V gene: TRBV5-1; J gene: TRBJ2-7; D gene: NA; clone size: NA; CDR3 DNA: TGCGCCAGCAGCTCAATCAACGAGCAGTACTTC; CDR3 protein: CASSSINEQYF
V gene: TRBV11-2; J gene: TRBJ2-2; D gene: NA; clone size: once; CDR3 DNA: TGTGCCAGCAGCTTAGTGCTTAGCCGCTTCACCGGGGAGCTGTTTTTT; CDR3 protein: CASSLVLSRFTGELFF
V gene: TRBV7-3; J gene: TRBJ2-2; D gene: TRBD2; clone size: NA; CDR3 DNA: TGTGCCAGCAGCCTAGCGGGGGGCAAGGGCACCGGGGAGCTGTTTTTT; CDR3 protein: CASSLAGGKGTGELFF
V gene: TRBV5-1; J gene: TRBJ2-1; D gene: NA; clone size: NA; CDR3 DNA: TGCGCCAGCAGCCGCGGACGGGGCTCCTACAATGAGCAGTTCTTC; CDR3 protein: CASSRGRGSYNEQFF
V gene: TRBV13; J gene: TRBJ2-7; D gene: TRBD1; clone size: NA; CDR3 DNA: TGTGCCAGCAGCTTAAGGGACAGGGCACACTCCTACGAGCAGTACTTC; CDR3 protein: CASSLRDRAHSYEQYF
V gene: TRBV30; J gene: TRBJ2-7; D gene: TRBD1; clone size: NA; CDR3 DNA: TGTGCCTGGAGTTGGACAGGGGGCATCTACGAGCAGTACTTC; CDR3 protein: CAWSWTGGIYEQYF
V gene: TRBV5-1; J gene: TRBJ2-7; D gene: NA; clone size: NA; CDR3 DNA: TGCGCCAGCAGCTTGGCCCAGGGTTCCTACGAGCAGTACTTC; CDR3 protein: CASSLAQGSYEQYF
V gene: TRBV4-3; J gene: TRBJ1-1; D gene: TRBD1; clone size: NA; CDR3 DNA: TGCGCCAGCGCCGGGACAGACTACACTGAAGCTTTCTTT; CDR3 protein: CASAGTDYTEAFF
V gene: TRBV30; J gene: TRBJ2-3; D gene: NA; clone size: NA; CDR3 DNA: TGTGCCTGGAGTGTAGGGGGTGGGAGCACAGATACGCAGTATTTT; CDR3 protein: CAWSVGGGSTDTQYF
V gene: TRBV9; J gene: TRBJ2-3; D gene: NA; clone size: NA; CDR3 DNA: TGTGCCAGCGGGAGAAGGGTCACAGATACGCAGTATTTT; CDR3 protein: CASGRRVTDTQYF
V gene: TRBV7-8; J gene: TRBJ2-7; D gene: NA; clone size: NA; CDR3 DNA: TGTGCCAGCAGCTTAGAATCTAGCGACTCCTACGAGCAGTACTTC; CDR3 protein: CASSLESSDSYEQYF